The rows below give T cell receptor beta chains drawn from one sample of a study of blood T cell repertoires in COVID-19. The repertoire was sequenced with immunoSEQ multiplex PCR; TCRdb's copy has only in-frame clones and lacks some. The data hold tens of thousands of clones, with approximately 86% observed a single time. The sequenced sample consisted of peripheral blood. The receptors shown here come from a man aged 55-75 years with acute or convalescent COVID-19. The CDR3 runs from the conserved cysteine through the conserved F or W. The D gene is left open where the match is weak. Clone size is stated in some rows and not others, as once, few, many or a class when expanded.

clone size,D gene,J gene,V gene,CDR3 protein,CDR3 DNA
few,.,TRBJ2-3,TRBV7-2,CASSPPADTQYF,TGTGCCAGCAGCCCCCCCGCAGATACGCAGTATTTT
.,.,TRBJ2-1,TRBV21-1,CASGPLIKGLEGRESFF,TGTGCCAGCGGTCCACTCATAAAGGGACTAGAGGGACGTGAAAGCTTCTTC
.,TRBD1,TRBJ1-1,TRBV10-2,CASSSGTGVTEAFF,TGCGCCAGCAGTTCCGGGACAGGGGTTACTGAAGCTTTCTTT
.,TRBD2,TRBJ2-3,TRBV9,CASSGTSVGTTDTQYF,TGTGCCAGCAGCGGTACTAGCGTTGGGACCACAGATACGCAGTATTTT
.,.,TRBJ2-3,TRBV7-9,CASSNVQLRADTQYF,TGTGCCAGCAGCAACGTGCAACTCCGGGCAGATACGCAGTATTTT
.,TRBD2,TRBJ2-5,TRBV7-2,CASSLVWRLAGGQETQYF,TGTGCCAGCAGCTTAGTTTGGCGACTAGCGGGGGGACAAGAGACCCAGTACTTC
.,TRBD1,TRBJ1-1,TRBV4-2,CASSQWAGGIWDTEAFF,TGTGCCAGCAGCCAATGGGCAGGGGGAATTTGGGACACTGAAGCTTTCTTT
once,TRBD1,TRBJ1-6,TRBV15,CATSRVGDRDSPLHF,TGTGCCACCAGCAGAGTGGGGGACAGGGATTCACCCCTCCACTTT
.,TRBD1,TRBJ1-5,TRBV10-2,CASRATGVNQPQHF,TGCGCCAGCAGAGCCACAGGGGTCAATCAGCCCCAGCATTTT
few,.,TRBJ2-3,TRBV21-1,CASSRKSTSYTDTQYF,TGTGCCAGCAGCAGAAAATCGACATCCTACACAGATACGCAGTATTTT
.,.,TRBJ1-2,TRBV21-1,CASQAGGRQGNGYTF,TGTGCCAGCCAAGCTGGGGGGAGACAAGGCAATGGCTACACCTTC
.,.,TRBJ2-2,TRBV5-1,CASSLPGTANTGELFF,TGCGCCAGCAGCTTACCCGGGACTGCGAACACCGGGGAGCTGTTTTTT
.,TRBD1,TRBJ2-3,TRBV5-1,CASSPGQGQADTQYF,TGCGCCAGCAGCCCCGGACAGGGCCAGGCAGATACGCAGTATTTT
.,.,TRBJ2-1,TRBV6-5,CATGDLSKQFF,TGTGCCACGGGAGACTTAAGTAAGCAGTTCTTC
once,.,TRBJ1-2,TRBV5-4,CASSLVGSSYGYTF,TGTGCCAGCAGCTTGGTGGGCAGTTCCTATGGCTACACCTTC
.,TRBD1,TRBJ1-2,TRBV15,CATSPRTGDGYTF,TGTGCCACCAGCCCTCGGACAGGGGATGGCTACACCTTC
.,TRBD2,TRBJ2-5,TRBV4-2,CASSPRLAGEWGGQETQYF,TGTGCCAGCAGCCCCAGACTAGCGGGAGAATGGGGGGGACAAGAGACCCAGTACTTC
.,TRBD1,TRBJ1-2,TRBV27,CASSSDRVFSGYTF,TGTGCCAGCAGTTCGGACAGGGTTTTTTCTGGCTACACCTTC
.,.,TRBJ1-1,TRBV29-1,CSVGGRVAGTEAFF,TGCAGCGTTGGTGGCAGGGTAGCTGGCACTGAAGCTTTCTTT
.,TRBD1,TRBJ1-1,TRBV5-6,CASSRPTGDTEAFF,TGTGCCAGCAGCCGACCGACAGGGGACACTGAAGCTTTCTTT
.,TRBD2,TRBJ2-1,TRBV9,CASSASGGLGPNEQFF,TGTGCCAGCAGTGCTAGCGGGGGGTTGGGACCCAATGAGCAGTTCTTC
.,TRBD2,TRBJ2-7,TRBV7-9,CASSLGGASGRLYEQYF,TGTGCCAGCAGCTTAGGGGGGGCTAGCGGGAGATTATACGAGCAGTACTTC
.,TRBD2,TRBJ2-5,TRBV5-6,CASTLAGSTQETQYF,TGTGCCAGCACCCTAGCGGGGAGTACCCAAGAGACCCAGTACTTC
.,TRBD1,TRBJ2-7,TRBV29-1,CSVDLVGGDYEQYF,TGCAGCGTTGATCTGGTAGGGGGCGACTACGAGCAGTACTTC
.,.,TRBJ2-3,TRBV3-1/TRBV3-2,CASSQEVAGSTDTQYF,TGTGCCAGCAGCCAAGAAGTAGCTGGAAGCACAGATACGCAGTATTTT
.,.,TRBJ1-6,TRBV28,CASSLTAPNSHNSPLHF,TGTGCCAGCAGTTTGACCGCACCGAACAGTCATAATTCACCCCTCCACTTT
.,TRBD2,TRBJ2-7,TRBV6-5,CASSRQAGGIYEQYF,TGTGCCAGCAGTCGTCAGGCGGGAGGGATCTACGAGCAGTACTTC
.,TRBD1,TRBJ2-7,TRBV27,CASSFSTGAYEQYF,TGTGCCAGCAGTTTTTCGACAGGGGCCTACGAGCAGTACTTC
.,.,TRBJ2-5,TRBV7-3,CASSLTNEQGTQYF,TGTGCCAGCAGCTTAACGAACGAGCAGGGGACCCAGTACTTC
.,.,TRBJ1-4,TRBV29-1,CSGRSTNEKLFF,TGCAGCGGTAGATCAACTAATGAAAAACTGTTTTTT
.,TRBD1,TRBJ1-5,TRBV7-2,CASSLPSDRGYSNQPQHF,TGTGCCAGCAGCTTACCCTCTGACAGGGGCTATAGCAATCAGCCCCAGCATTTT
.,TRBD2,TRBJ2-3,TRBV6-4,CASSSRGSLDTQYF,TGTGCCAGCAGTTCCCGCGGGAGCCTAGATACGCAGTATTTT
.,.,TRBJ1-1,TRBV6-5,CAGRTLSETEAFF,TGTGCCGGCCGGACACTTTCCGAGACTGAAGCTTTCTTT
.,TRBD2,TRBJ2-3,TRBV28,CASSFPDRVGLAGGGSNTQYF,TGTGCCAGCAGTTTCCCCGACAGGGTTGGACTAGCGGGGGGGGGCTCTAATACGCAGTATTTT
.,.,TRBJ2-7,TRBV6-2/TRBV6-3,CASSNSEQYF,TGTGCCAGCAGTAATAGCGAGCAGTACTTC
.,.,TRBJ1-1,TRBV6-5,CASSLTVMNTEAFF,TGTGCCAGCAGTTTGACAGTAATGAACACTGAAGCTTTCTTT
.,TRBD1,TRBJ2-7,TRBV28,CASSLQTGPTYEQYF,TGTGCCAGCAGTCTCCAGACAGGGCCCACCTACGAGCAGTACTTC
.,TRBD2,TRBJ2-1,TRBV12-3/TRBV12-4,CASSLGLAYEQFF,TGTGCCAGCAGTTTGGGACTAGCTTATGAGCAGTTCTTC
once,.,TRBJ1-5,TRBV6-2/TRBV6-3,CASSTTIGLTPSQPQHF,TGTGCCAGCAGTACCACAATTGGACTCACACCAAGTCAGCCCCAGCATTTT
.,TRBD1,TRBJ2-4,TRBV6-5,CASSSFRQGLDIQYF,TGTGCCAGCAGCTCCTTCAGACAGGGTTTGGACATTCAGTACTTC
.,TRBD2,TRBJ2-1,TRBV6-2/TRBV6-3,CASSYSSNPTSGVVYNEQFF,TGTGCCAGCAGTTACTCGAGTAATCCCACTAGCGGGGTTGTCTACAATGAGCAGTTCTTC
once,.,TRBJ1-2,TRBV5-1,CASRLEDGYTF,TGCGCCAGCAGGTTAGAGGATGGCTACACCTTC
.,TRBD2,TRBJ2-3,TRBV19,CASSARLAGADTQYF,TGTGCCAGTAGTGCCAGACTAGCGGGAGCAGATACGCAGTATTTT
once,.,TRBJ1-3,TRBV5-6,CASSLRQEMASGNTIYF,TGTGCCAGCAGCTTAAGACAGGAGATGGCCTCTGGAAACACCATATATTTT
few,TRBD2,TRBJ2-3,TRBV5-4,CASSPPRGAADTQYF,TGTGCCAGCAGCCCCCCGCGGGGGGCGGCAGATACGCAGTATTTT
.,TRBD1,TRBJ2-7,TRBV25-1,CASSDLGQGVYEQYF,TGTGCCAGCAGTGATTTGGGACAGGGGGTTTACGAGCAGTACTTC
.,.,TRBJ1-4,TRBV14,CASSRRRSGNNEKLFF,TGTGCCAGCAGCCGAAGGCGTTCAGGGAACAATGAAAAACTGTTTTTT
.,.,TRBJ1-2,TRBV4-1,CASSQEISTRGYTF,TGCGCCAGCAGCCAAGAAATATCGACTCGTGGCTACACCTTC